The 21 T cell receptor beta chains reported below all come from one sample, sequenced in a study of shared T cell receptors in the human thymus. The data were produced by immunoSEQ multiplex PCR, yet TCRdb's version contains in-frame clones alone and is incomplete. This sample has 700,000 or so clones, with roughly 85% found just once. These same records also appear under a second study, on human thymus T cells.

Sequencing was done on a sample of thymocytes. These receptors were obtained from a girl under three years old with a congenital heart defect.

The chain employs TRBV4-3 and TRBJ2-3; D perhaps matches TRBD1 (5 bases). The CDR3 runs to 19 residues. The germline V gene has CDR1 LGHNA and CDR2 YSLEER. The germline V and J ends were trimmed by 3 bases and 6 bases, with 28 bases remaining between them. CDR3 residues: CASSQRIRTGATQVDTQYF. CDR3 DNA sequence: TGCGCCAGCAGCCAGAGAATCCGAACAGGAGCCACCCAAGTTGATACGCAGTATTTT.

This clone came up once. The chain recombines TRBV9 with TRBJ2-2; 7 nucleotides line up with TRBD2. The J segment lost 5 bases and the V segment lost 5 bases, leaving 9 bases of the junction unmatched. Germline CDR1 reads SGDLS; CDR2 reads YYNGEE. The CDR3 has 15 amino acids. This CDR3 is CASRPRDYETGELFF. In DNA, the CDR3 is TGTGCCAGCAGACCTCGGGACTACGAAACCGGGGAGCTGTTTTTT.

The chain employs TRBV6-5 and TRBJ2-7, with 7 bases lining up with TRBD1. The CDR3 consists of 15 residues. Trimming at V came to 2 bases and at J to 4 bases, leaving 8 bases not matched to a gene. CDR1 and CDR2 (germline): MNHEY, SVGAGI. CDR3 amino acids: CASSYQGTDQYEQYF. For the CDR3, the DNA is TGTGCCAGCAGTTACCAAGGGACAGACCAGTACGAGCAGTACTTC.

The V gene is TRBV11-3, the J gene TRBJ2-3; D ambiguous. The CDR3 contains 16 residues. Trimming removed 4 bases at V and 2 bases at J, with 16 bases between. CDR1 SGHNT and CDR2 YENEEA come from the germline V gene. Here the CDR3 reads CASSSETPPDTDTQYF. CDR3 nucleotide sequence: TGTGCCAGCAGCTCTGAAACTCCCCCCGACACAGATACGCAGTATTTT.

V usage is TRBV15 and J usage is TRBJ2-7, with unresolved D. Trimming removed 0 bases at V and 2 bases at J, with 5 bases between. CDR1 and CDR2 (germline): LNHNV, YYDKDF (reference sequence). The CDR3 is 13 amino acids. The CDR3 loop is CATSRDRTYEQYF. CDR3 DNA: TGTGCCACCAGCAGAGACAGGACCTACGAGCAGTACTTC.

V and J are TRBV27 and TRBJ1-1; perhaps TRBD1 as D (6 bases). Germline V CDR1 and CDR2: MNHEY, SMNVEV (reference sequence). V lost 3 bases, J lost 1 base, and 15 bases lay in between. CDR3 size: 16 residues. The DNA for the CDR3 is TGTGCCAGCAGTTTGTTCTCGGGGGGCGAGAACACTGAAGCTTTCTTT. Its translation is CASSLFSGGENTEAFF.

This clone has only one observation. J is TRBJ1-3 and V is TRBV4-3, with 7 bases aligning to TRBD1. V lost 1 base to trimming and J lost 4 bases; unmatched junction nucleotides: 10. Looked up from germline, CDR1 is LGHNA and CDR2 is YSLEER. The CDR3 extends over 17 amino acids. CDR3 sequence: CASSQGPDRAPGNTIYF. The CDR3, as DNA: TGCGCCAGCAGCCAAGGGCCAGACAGGGCTCCCGGAAACACCATATATTTT.

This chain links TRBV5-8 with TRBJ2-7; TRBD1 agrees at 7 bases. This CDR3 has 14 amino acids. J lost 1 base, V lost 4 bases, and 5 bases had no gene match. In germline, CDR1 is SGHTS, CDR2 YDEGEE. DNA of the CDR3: TGTGCCAGCAGCCATCCAGGGGGTTCCTACGAGCAGTACTTC. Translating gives CASSHPGGSYEQYF.

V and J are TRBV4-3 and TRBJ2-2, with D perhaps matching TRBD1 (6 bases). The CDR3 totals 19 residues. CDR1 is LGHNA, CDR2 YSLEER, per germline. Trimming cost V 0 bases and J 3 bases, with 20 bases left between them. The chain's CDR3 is CASSQDSCQGYRDTGELFF. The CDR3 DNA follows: TGCGCCAGCAGCCAAGATTCGTGTCAGGGGTACCGGGACACCGGGGAGCTGTTTTTT.

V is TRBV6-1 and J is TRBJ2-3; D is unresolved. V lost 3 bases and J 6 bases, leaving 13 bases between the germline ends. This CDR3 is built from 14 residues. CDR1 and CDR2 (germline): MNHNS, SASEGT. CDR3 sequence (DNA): TGTGCCAGCAGTGACTCAGGCCAAGAGGATACGCAGTATTTT. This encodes CASSDSGQEDTQYF.

CDR3 sequence: CATSRGPPAGEPHNEQFF. CDR3 bases: TGTGCCACCAGCAGAGGTCCCCCCGCGGGGGAACCCCATAATGAGCAGTTCTTC. This sequence joins TRBV15 and TRBJ2-1; 7 nucleotides line up with TRBD2. CDR3 length: 18 residues. V trimming: 1 base; J trimming: 7 bases; junction bases outside the gene matches: 16. Per germline, CDR1 LNHNV and CDR2 YYDKDF (reference sequence). Full variable domain (rest looked up from reference TRBV15 and TRBJ2-1): DAMVIQNPRYQVTQFGKPVTLSCSQTLNHNVMYWYQQKSSQAPKLLFHYYDKDFNNEADTPDNFQSRRPNTSFCFLDIRSPGLGDTAMYLCATSRGPPAGEPHNEQFFGPGTRLTVL.

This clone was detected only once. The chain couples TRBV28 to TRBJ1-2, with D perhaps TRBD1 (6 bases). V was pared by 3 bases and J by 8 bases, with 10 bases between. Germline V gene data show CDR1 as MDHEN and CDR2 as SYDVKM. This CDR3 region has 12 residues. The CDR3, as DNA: TGTGCCAGCAGTTTGTATAGGGGGGGCTACACCTTC. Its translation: CASSLYRGGYTF.

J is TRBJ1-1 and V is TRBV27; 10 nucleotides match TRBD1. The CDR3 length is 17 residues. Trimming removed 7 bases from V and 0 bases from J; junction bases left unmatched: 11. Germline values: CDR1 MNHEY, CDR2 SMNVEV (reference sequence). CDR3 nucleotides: TGTGCCAGCATCGATTTGACAGGGGGCTTGATGAACACTGAAGCTTTCTTT. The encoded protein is CASIDLTGGLMNTEAFF.

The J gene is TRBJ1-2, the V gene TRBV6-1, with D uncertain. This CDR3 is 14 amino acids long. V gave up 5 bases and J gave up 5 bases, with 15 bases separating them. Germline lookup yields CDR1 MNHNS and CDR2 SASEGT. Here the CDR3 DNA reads TGTGCCAGCAGTACCCGAGGGTTAAAGTATGGCTACACCTTC. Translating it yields CASSTRGLKYGYTF.

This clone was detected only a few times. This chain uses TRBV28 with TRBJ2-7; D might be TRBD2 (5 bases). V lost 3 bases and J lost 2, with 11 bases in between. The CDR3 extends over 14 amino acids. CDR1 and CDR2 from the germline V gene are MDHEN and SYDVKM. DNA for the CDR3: TGTGCCAGCAGTTTCGGGTCGGGAACCTACGAGCAGTACTTC. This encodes CASSFGSGTYEQYF.

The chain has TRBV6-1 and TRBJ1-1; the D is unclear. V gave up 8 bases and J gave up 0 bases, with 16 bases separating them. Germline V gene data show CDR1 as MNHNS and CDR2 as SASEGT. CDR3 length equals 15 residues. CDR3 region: CASRGSEDMNTEAFF. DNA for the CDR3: TGTGCCAGCCGAGGGTCCGAGGATATGAACACTGAAGCTTTCTTT.

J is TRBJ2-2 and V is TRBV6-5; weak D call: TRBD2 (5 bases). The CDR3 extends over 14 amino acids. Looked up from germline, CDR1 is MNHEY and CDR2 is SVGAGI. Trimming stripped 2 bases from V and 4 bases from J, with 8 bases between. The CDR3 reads CASSYRRSTGELFF. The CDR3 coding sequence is TGTGCCAGCAGTTACAGGAGGAGCACCGGGGAGCTGTTTTTT.

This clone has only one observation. This CDR3 reads CASSPWVDGEPPYEQYF. In DNA, the CDR3 is TGTGCCAGTAGCCCTTGGGTGGACGGGGAACCCCCCTACGAGCAGTACTTC. V gene TRBV19 combines with J gene TRBJ2-7; possible D gene TRBD2, 5 bases. V was pared by 6 bases and J by 2 bases, with 23 bases between. The CDR3 sequence is 17 residues long. Germline CDR1 LNHDA, CDR2 SQIVND (reference sequence).

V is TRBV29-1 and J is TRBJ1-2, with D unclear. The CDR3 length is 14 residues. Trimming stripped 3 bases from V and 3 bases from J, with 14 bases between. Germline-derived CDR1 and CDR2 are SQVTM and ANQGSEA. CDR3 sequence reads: CSVDPLNRYYGYTF. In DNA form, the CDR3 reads TGCAGCGTTGATCCCTTAAACAGATACTATGGCTACACCTTC.

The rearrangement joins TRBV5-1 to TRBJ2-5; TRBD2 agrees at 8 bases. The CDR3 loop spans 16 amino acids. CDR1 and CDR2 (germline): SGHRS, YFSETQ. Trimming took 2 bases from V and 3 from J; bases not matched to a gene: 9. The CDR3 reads CASSLTSGYRKETQYF. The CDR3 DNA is TGCGCCAGCAGCTTAACTAGCGGCTATCGGAAAGAGACCCAGTACTTC.

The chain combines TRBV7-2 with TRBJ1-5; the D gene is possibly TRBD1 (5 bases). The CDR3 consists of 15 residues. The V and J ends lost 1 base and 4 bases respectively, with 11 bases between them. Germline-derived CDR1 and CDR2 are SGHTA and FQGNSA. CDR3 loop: CASSLGGTDNQPQHF. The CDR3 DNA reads TGTGCCAGCAGCTTAGGCGGGACGGATAATCAGCCCCAGCATTTT.